This is a list of T cell receptor beta chains from one sample in a study of blood T cell repertoires in COVID-19. Clones were read by immunoSEQ multiplex PCR, and TCRdb kept only the in-frame ones, dropping some. The data hold more than 85,000 clones, with around four fifths observed a single time. Specimen: peripheral blood. All receptors derive from a man aged 40-49 years with active or convalescent COVID-19. The CDR3 runs from the conserved cysteine through the conserved F or W. A D gene is named only where the DNA matches it firmly. Clone sizes are given selectively: once, few, many, or a class where the clone is expanded.

d_gene: NA
j_gene: TRBJ1-1
abundance: NA
len: 14
v_gene: TRBV5-1
CDR3aa: CASSFGMVNTEAFF
CDR3nt: TGCGCCAGCAGCTTCGGGATGGTGAACACTGAAGCTTTCTTT

d_gene: TRBD2
j_gene: TRBJ2-5
abundance: NA
len: 16
v_gene: TRBV5-1
CDR3aa: CASSPGLRLAGETQYF
CDR3nt: TGCGCCAGCAGCCCGGGGCTTAGGCTAGCGGGGGAGACCCAGTACTTC

d_gene: TRBD1
j_gene: TRBJ2-7
abundance: NA
len: 15
v_gene: TRBV5-6
CDR3aa: CASSFGTGASYEQYF
CDR3nt: TGTGCCAGCAGCTTTGGGACAGGCGCCTCCTACGAGCAGTACTTC

d_gene: TRBD2
j_gene: TRBJ2-1
abundance: NA
len: 16
v_gene: TRBV7-9
CDR3aa: CASSLDGGASRNEQFF
CDR3nt: TGTGCCAGCAGCTTAGACGGGGGGGCATCAAGGAATGAGCAGTTCTTC

d_gene: NA
j_gene: TRBJ1-2
abundance: NA
len: 13
v_gene: TRBV19
CDR3aa: CASSRSGGYGYTF
CDR3nt: TGTGCCAGTAGTCGGTCAGGAGGCTATGGCTACACCTTC

d_gene: NA
j_gene: TRBJ1-5
abundance: NA
len: 14
v_gene: TRBV6-6
CDR3aa: CASIDNFGNQPQHF
CDR3nt: TGTGCCAGCATAGATAATTTTGGCAATCAGCCCCAGCATTTT

d_gene: NA
j_gene: TRBJ2-3
abundance: NA
len: 15
v_gene: TRBV20-1
CDR3aa: CSASNSKTSTDTQYF
CDR3nt: TGCAGTGCTAGTAACTCGAAAACTAGCACAGATACGCAGTATTTT

d_gene: NA
j_gene: TRBJ1-1
abundance: NA
len: 15
v_gene: TRBV21-1
CDR3aa: CASSKIRHQNTEAFF
CDR3nt: TGTGCCAGCAGCAAAATCAGACACCAGAACACTGAAGCTTTCTTT

d_gene: NA
j_gene: TRBJ1-6
abundance: NA
len: 16
v_gene: TRBV27
CDR3aa: CASSSGLFVPGSPLHF
CDR3nt: TGTGCCAGCAGTTCGGGACTATTTGTCCCGGGCTCACCCCTCCACTTT

d_gene: TRBD1
j_gene: TRBJ2-7
abundance: NA
len: 16
v_gene: TRBV6-5
CDR3aa: CASSYDGTGPSYEQYF
CDR3nt: TGTGCCAGCAGTTATGACGGGACAGGACCCTCCTACGAGCAGTACTTC

d_gene: NA
j_gene: TRBJ2-2
abundance: NA
len: 15
v_gene: TRBV27
CDR3aa: CASSLGGPNTGELFF
CDR3nt: TGTGCCAGCAGTTTAGGCGGGCCGAACACCGGGGAGCTGTTTTTT

d_gene: NA
j_gene: TRBJ1-2
abundance: NA
len: 15
v_gene: TRBV5-6
CDR3aa: CASSFGRKANYGYTF
CDR3nt: TGTGCCAGCAGCTTTGGCAGGAAGGCGAACTATGGCTACACCTTC

d_gene: NA
j_gene: TRBJ1-2
abundance: NA
len: 14
v_gene: TRBV9
CDR3aa: CASSVVAGEGGYTF
CDR3nt: TGTGCCAGCAGCGTAGTTGCTGGGGAGGGCGGCTACACCTTC

d_gene: TRBD1
j_gene: TRBJ2-7
abundance: NA
len: 14
v_gene: TRBV11-1
CDR3aa: CASSPGTGFDEQYF
CDR3nt: TGTGCCAGCAGCCCCGGGACAGGGTTCGACGAGCAGTACTTC

d_gene: NA
j_gene: TRBJ1-4
abundance: NA
len: 14
v_gene: TRBV5-6
CDR3aa: CASSLGQPNEKLFF
CDR3nt: TGTGCCAGCAGCCTAGGACAACCTAATGAAAAACTGTTTTTT

d_gene: NA
j_gene: TRBJ1-3
abundance: NA
len: 12
v_gene: TRBV15
CDR3aa: CATSRAFSTIYF
CDR3nt: TGTGCCACCAGCAGAGCCTTCTCGACCATATATTTT

d_gene: NA
j_gene: TRBJ1-1
abundance: NA
len: 13
v_gene: TRBV5-5
CDR3aa: CASSSTGNTEAFF
CDR3nt: TGTGCCAGCAGCTCTACAGGGAACACTGAAGCTTTCTTT

d_gene: TRBD1
j_gene: TRBJ2-2
abundance: NA
len: 17
v_gene: TRBV5-5
CDR3aa: CASKPRPGQGSTGELFF
CDR3nt: TGTGCCAGCAAACCACGACCGGGACAGGGAAGTACCGGGGAGCTGTTTTTT

d_gene: TRBD2
j_gene: TRBJ2-1
abundance: NA
len: 16
v_gene: TRBV3-1/TRBV3-2
CDR3aa: CASSRVRTSGDNEQFF
CDR3nt: TGTGCCAGCAGCCGAGTGAGGACTAGCGGGGACAATGAGCAGTTCTTC

d_gene: NA
j_gene: TRBJ1-1
abundance: NA
len: 12
v_gene: TRBV30
CDR3aa: CAWSPQGTEAFF
CDR3nt: TGTGCCTGGAGTCCCCAGGGGACTGAAGCTTTCTTT

d_gene: NA
j_gene: TRBJ1-1
abundance: NA
len: 13
v_gene: TRBV7-2
CDR3aa: CASSPDSVPEAFF
CDR3nt: TGTGCCAGCAGCCCCGACAGCGTCCCTGAAGCTTTCTTT

d_gene: NA
j_gene: TRBJ1-6
abundance: NA
len: 14
v_gene: TRBV6-5
CDR3aa: CASSYQNRDSPLHF
CDR3nt: TGTGCCAGCAGTTACCAAAACAGGGATTCACCCCTCCACTTT

d_gene: TRBD1
j_gene: TRBJ1-4
abundance: few
len: 15
v_gene: TRBV6-1
CDR3aa: CASSDRTGMREKLFF
CDR3nt: TGTGCCAGCAGTGATCGGACAGGGATGAGGGAAAAACTGTTTTTT

d_gene: NA
j_gene: TRBJ2-3
abundance: NA
len: 15
v_gene: TRBV19
CDR3aa: CASSLEAGAPDTQYF
CDR3nt: TGTGCCAGTAGCCTCGAAGCGGGTGCCCCAGATACGCAGTATTTT

d_gene: NA
j_gene: TRBJ2-2
abundance: medium-sized
len: 14
v_gene: TRBV6-4
CDR3aa: CASSANPGTGELFF
CDR3nt: TGTGCCAGCAGTGCCAATCCAGGGACCGGGGAGCTGTTTTTT

d_gene: TRBD2
j_gene: TRBJ2-2
abundance: few
len: 16
v_gene: TRBV5-6
CDR3aa: CASSLAGRGTAGELFF
CDR3nt: TGTGCCAGCAGCTTGGCCGGGAGGGGGACCGCCGGGGAGCTGTTTTTT

d_gene: NA
j_gene: TRBJ2-5
abundance: NA
len: 14
v_gene: TRBV7-6
CDR3aa: CASSLLALQETQYF
CDR3nt: TGTGCCAGCAGCTTACTCGCCCTACAAGAGACCCAGTACTTC

d_gene: TRBD1
j_gene: TRBJ1-2
abundance: few
len: 16
v_gene: TRBV6-1
CDR3aa: CASSGGTVALNYGYTF
CDR3nt: TGTGCCAGCAGTGGCGGGACAGTCGCACTAAACTATGGCTACACCTTC

d_gene: NA
j_gene: TRBJ1-1
abundance: NA
len: 13
v_gene: TRBV9
CDR3aa: CASSAQGFTEAFF
CDR3nt: TGTGCCAGCAGCGCGCAGGGATTCACTGAAGCTTTCTTT

d_gene: TRBD2
j_gene: TRBJ2-7
abundance: NA
len: 16
v_gene: TRBV19
CDR3aa: CASSIPGIAGNKEQYF
CDR3nt: TGTGCCAGTAGTATCCCCGGAATAGCGGGGAATAAGGAGCAGTACTTC

d_gene: NA
j_gene: TRBJ2-7
abundance: NA
len: 15
v_gene: TRBV18
CDR3aa: CASSFSDSYSYEQYF
CDR3nt: TGTGCCAGCTCATTCTCGGACAGCTACTCCTACGAGCAGTACTTC

d_gene: NA
j_gene: TRBJ1-5
abundance: NA
len: 14
v_gene: TRBV19
CDR3aa: CATNRQSGYQPQHF
CDR3nt: TGTGCCACTAACCGACAGTCGGGCTATCAGCCCCAGCATTTT

d_gene: NA
j_gene: TRBJ1-5
abundance: NA
len: 15
v_gene: TRBV13
CDR3aa: CASSFKGNSNQPQHF
CDR3nt: TGTGCCAGCAGCTTTAAGGGGAATAGCAATCAGCCCCAGCATTTT

d_gene: TRBD1
j_gene: TRBJ1-2
abundance: NA
len: 11
v_gene: TRBV20-1
CDR3aa: CSAETGGGYTF
CDR3nt: TGCAGTGCCGAGACAGGGGGCGGCTACACCTTC

d_gene: TRBD1
j_gene: TRBJ1-5
abundance: NA
len: 17
v_gene: TRBV19
CDR3aa: CASRPGQGPYSNQPQHF
CDR3nt: TGTGCCAGTAGACCGGGACAGGGGCCTTATAGCAATCAGCCCCAGCATTTT

d_gene: NA
j_gene: TRBJ1-1
abundance: NA
len: 15
v_gene: TRBV24-1
CDR3aa: CATSASAGRGTEAFF
CDR3nt: TGTGCCACCAGTGCCTCGGCGGGCCGGGGGACTGAAGCTTTCTTT

d_gene: TRBD2
j_gene: TRBJ2-7
abundance: NA
len: 14
v_gene: TRBV2
CDR3aa: CASSSTSGGYEQYF
CDR3nt: TGTGCCAGCAGTTCGACTAGCGGGGGCTACGAGCAGTACTTC

d_gene: NA
j_gene: TRBJ2-3
abundance: NA
len: 14
v_gene: TRBV6-2/TRBV6-3
CDR3aa: CASSREVGTDTQYF
CDR3nt: TGTGCCAGCAGTCGCGAGGTCGGCACAGATACGCAGTATTTT

d_gene: NA
j_gene: TRBJ2-5
abundance: NA
len: 12
v_gene: TRBV30
CDR3aa: CACRGGRQTQYF
CDR3nt: TGTGCCTGTAGGGGGGGCAGGCAGACCCAGTACTTC

d_gene: TRBD1
j_gene: TRBJ1-1
abundance: NA
len: 14
v_gene: TRBV18
CDR3aa: CASLFDRGHTEAFF
CDR3nt: TGTGCCAGCTTATTCGACAGGGGGCACACTGAAGCTTTCTTT

d_gene: TRBD2
j_gene: TRBJ2-7
abundance: NA
len: 12
v_gene: TRBV18
CDR3aa: CASSPGGYEQYF
CDR3nt: TGTGCCAGCTCCCCGGGGGGGTACGAGCAGTACTTC

d_gene: NA
j_gene: TRBJ1-1
abundance: NA
len: 12
v_gene: TRBV28
CDR3aa: CASTRGHTEAFF
CDR3nt: TGTGCCAGCACCAGGGGACACACTGAAGCTTTCTTT

d_gene: TRBD2
j_gene: TRBJ2-7
abundance: NA
len: 15
v_gene: TRBV5-1
CDR3aa: CASSLAGTSAYEQYF
CDR3nt: TGCGCCAGCAGCTTGGCCGGGACTAGCGCCTACGAGCAGTACTTC

d_gene: TRBD1
j_gene: TRBJ1-6
abundance: few
len: 15
v_gene: TRBV9
CDR3aa: CASSSDWGTDSPLHF
CDR3nt: TGTGCCAGCAGCTCCGATTGGGGGACAGATTCACCCCTCCACTTT